This T cell receptor beta chain is from a study of radiotherapy plus CTLA-4 blockade in lung cancer. Broader study findings: Clones of tumor-derived TCRs expanded in blood after radiotherapy plus ipilimumab.

TCRdb's table, derived via immunoSEQ multiplex PCR, lists solely in-frame clones and lacks some. The data hold 40,000 or so clones, with more than 60% observed a single time. A word on this clone: Its antigen is still unknown.

This CDR3 comprises 13 residues. V was clipped by 6 bases and J by 12 bases; unmatched bases: 8. The germline V gene has CDR1 MNHNS and CDR2 SASEGT. The chain couples TRBV6-1 to TRBJ1-6; 7 bases map to TRBD1. The sample was peripheral blood, taken from a patient treated with radiotherapy plus ipilimumab. The receptor was derived from a human donor with non-small cell lung cancer who had stable disease on radiotherapy plus ipilimumab. CDR3 sequence reads: CASRLDRAKPLHF. The CDR3 nucleotides are TGTGCCAGCAGACTAGACAGGGCCAAACCCCTCCACTTT.